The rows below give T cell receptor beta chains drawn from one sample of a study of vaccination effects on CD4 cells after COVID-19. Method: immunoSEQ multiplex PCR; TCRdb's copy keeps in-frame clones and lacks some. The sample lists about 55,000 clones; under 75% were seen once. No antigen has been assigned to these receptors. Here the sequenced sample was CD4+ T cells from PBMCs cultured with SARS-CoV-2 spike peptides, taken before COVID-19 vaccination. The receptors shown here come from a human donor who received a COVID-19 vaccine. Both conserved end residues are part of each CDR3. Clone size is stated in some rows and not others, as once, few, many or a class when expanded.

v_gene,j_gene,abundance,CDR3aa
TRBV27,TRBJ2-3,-,CASRPLASGRPIDTQYF
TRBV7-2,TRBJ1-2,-,CASSSSGIGFANYGYTF
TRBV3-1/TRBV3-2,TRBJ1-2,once,CASSQEHRIYGYTF
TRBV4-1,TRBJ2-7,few,CASSQTGTGGHEQYF
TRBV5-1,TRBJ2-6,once,CASSLGYSGANVLTF
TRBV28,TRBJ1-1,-,CASSRTGLSTEAFF
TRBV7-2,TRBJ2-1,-,CASSNRDGATLSSNEQFF
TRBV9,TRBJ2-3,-,CASSVGGRGGSDTQYF
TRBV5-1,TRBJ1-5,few,CASSADGQPNQPQHF
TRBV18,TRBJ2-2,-,CASSRGPGGELFF
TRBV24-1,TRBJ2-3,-,CATSDTGTSGSGDTQYF
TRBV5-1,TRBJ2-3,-,CASSLALGPSTDTQYF
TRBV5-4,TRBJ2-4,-,CASSRRIAGTVLAKNIQYF
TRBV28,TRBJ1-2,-,CASSLPRRGAGHGYTF
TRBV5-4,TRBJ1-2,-,CASSLGQANYGYTF
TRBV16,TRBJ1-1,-,CASSQSGRTENTEAFF
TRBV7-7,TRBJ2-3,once,CASSGAQGDTQYF
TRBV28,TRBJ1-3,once,CASSSQEIYGNTIYF
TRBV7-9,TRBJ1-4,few,CASSVRQGGEKLFF
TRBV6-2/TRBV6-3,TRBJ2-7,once,CASSTTGKEQYF
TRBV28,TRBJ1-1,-,CASSQYTRNTEAFF
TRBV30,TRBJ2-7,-,CAWSLGGRNPLYEQYF
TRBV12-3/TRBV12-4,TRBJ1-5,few,CASSWAQGQPQHF
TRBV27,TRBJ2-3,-,CASSLGRTDTQYF
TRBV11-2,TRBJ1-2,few,CASSIGAANYGYTF
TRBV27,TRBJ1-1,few,CASREGQRNTEAFF
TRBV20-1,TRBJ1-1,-,CSASKGRGTEAFF
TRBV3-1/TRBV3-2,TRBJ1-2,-,CASQGVGFYGHTF
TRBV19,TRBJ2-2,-,CASSIGRGELFF
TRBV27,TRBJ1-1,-,CASRTGHTTEAFF
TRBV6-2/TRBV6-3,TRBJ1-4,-,CASSYPGGREKLFF
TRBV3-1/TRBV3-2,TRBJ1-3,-,CASSQRAASGNTIYF
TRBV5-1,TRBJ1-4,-,CASSLGALEGNEKLFF
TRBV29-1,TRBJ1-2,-,CSVRLLGAGGYTF
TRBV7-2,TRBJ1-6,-,CASSGGGGGHSPLHF
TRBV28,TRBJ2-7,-,CASSFAGGRVYEQYF
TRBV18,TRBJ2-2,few,CASSLNRDWTGELFF
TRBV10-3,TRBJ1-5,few,CAISEPRGSTNQPQHF
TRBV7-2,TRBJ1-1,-,CASSLQGQGAQAFF
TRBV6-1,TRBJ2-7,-,CASSEGPSEASYEQYF
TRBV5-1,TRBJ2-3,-,CASSLEVAGEADTQYF